This is a list of T cell receptor beta chains from one sample in a study of PD-1 blockade in classical Hodgkin lymphoma. Repertoires were generated with immunoSEQ multiplex PCR, while TCRdb's copy carries only in-frame clones and drops some. The sample lists 40,000 to 50,000 clones; about 85% were seen once. The sample here was peripheral blood mononuclear cells (PBMCs), taken before the second cycle of nivolumab. All receptors derive from a human donor with classical Hodgkin lymphoma. Each CDR3 is given with its conserved first and last residue. The order of the fields is clone size, J gene, V gene, D gene, CDR3 protein, CDR3 DNA. The D gene is left open where the match is weak. Clone size is shown for a subset of rows, as once, few, many or a class of expanded clone.

>.|TRBJ1-4|TRBV7-9|.
CASSLRNEKLFF
TGTGCCAGCAGCTTAAGGAATGAAAAACTGTTTTTT
>.|TRBJ1-4|TRBV29-1|.
CSVEDLFSGGPTEKLFF
TGCAGCGTTGAAGATCTATTCTCCGGTGGCCCCACGGAAAAACTGTTTTTT
>.|TRBJ1-1|TRBV7-3|.
CASSFKGGTEAFF
TGTGCCAGCAGCTTCAAGGGGGGGACTGAAGCTTTCTTT
>.|TRBJ2-5|TRBV7-2|TRBD1
CASSPPQGPETQYF
TGTGCCAGCAGCCCCCCACAGGGGCCGGAGACCCAGTACTTC
>.|TRBJ2-5|TRBV29-1|.
CSVGTSPGETQYF
TGCAGCGTGGGGACATCCCCAGGGGAGACCCAGTACTTC
>.|TRBJ2-3|TRBV27|TRBD1
CASSYRQGAGTDTQYF
TGTGCCAGCAGTTACAGACAGGGGGCGGGCACAGATACGCAGTATTTT
>.|TRBJ2-7|TRBV28|TRBD1
CASRGQAYEQYF
TGTGCCAGCAGGGGACAGGCGTACGAGCAGTACTTC
>.|TRBJ2-4|TRBV5-5|.
CASSLTIKDIQYF
TGTGCCAGCAGCTTGACGATAAAGGACATTCAGTACTTC
>.|TRBJ2-1|TRBV11-1|.
CASSLSLYNEQFF
TGTGCCAGCAGCCTCAGCCTTTACAATGAGCAGTTCTTC
>.|TRBJ2-5|TRBV11-2|TRBD1
CASSFLGTGTGVETQYF
TGTGCCAGCAGCTTCCTAGGGACCGGGACAGGGGTAGAGACCCAGTACTTC
>.|TRBJ2-1|TRBV14|.
CASSHWDFRYNEQFF
TGTGCCAGCAGCCATTGGGACTTCCGATACAATGAGCAGTTCTTC
>.|TRBJ2-5|TRBV7-3|.
CASSLGSQRETQYF
TGTGCCAGCAGCTTAGGTAGTCAGCGGGAGACCCAGTACTTC
>once|TRBJ2-1|TRBV13|.
CASSLGRNSYNEQFF
TGTGCCAGCAGCCTCGGAAGGAACTCCTACAATGAGCAGTTCTTC
>.|TRBJ1-3|TRBV5-1|.
CASSLAPGSGNTIYF
TGCGCCAGCAGCTTGGCCCCAGGGTCTGGAAACACCATATATTTT
>few|TRBJ2-7|TRBV5-8|.
CASSWWDPYEQYF
TGTGCCAGCAGCTGGTGGGACCCCTACGAGCAGTACTTC
>.|TRBJ1-2|TRBV28|.
CASSPDSRGYTF
TGTGCCAGCAGCCCGGACAGTCGGGGCTACACCTTC
>.|TRBJ1-1|TRBV6-1|.
CASSEQTEAFF
TGTGCCAGCAGTGAACAGACAGAAGCTTTCTTT
>.|TRBJ2-2|TRBV15|.
CATSSGQGGTGELFF
TGTGCCACCAGCAGCGGGCAGGGTGGGACCGGGGAGCTGTTTTTT
>.|TRBJ2-7|TRBV15|.
CATSRDQGGYEQYF
TGTGCCACCAGCAGAGATCAGGGCGGCTACGAGCAGTACTTC
>.|TRBJ2-1|TRBV2|TRBD2
CASRGLAGGKLSYNEQFF
TGTGCCAGCAGGGGACTAGCGGGGGGCAAACTCTCCTACAATGAGCAGTTCTTC
>.|TRBJ1-2|TRBV5-8|TRBD1
CASSFPGTGPNYGYTF
TGTGCCAGCAGCTTTCCCGGGACAGGCCCTAACTATGGCTACACCTTC
>.|TRBJ2-6|TRBV7-8|.
CASSFRGTGTGANVLTF
TGTGCCAGCAGCTTTAGGGGGACGGGCACTGGGGCCAACGTCCTGACTTTC
>.|TRBJ1-2|TRBV5-1|.
CASRFGGRGPGYGYTF
TGCGCCAGCAGGTTCGGGGGGCGCGGCCCCGGATATGGCTACACCTTC
>few|TRBJ2-5|TRBV6-5|TRBD2
CASSPGGGIETQYF
TGTGCCAGCAGTCCGGGGGGGGGTATAGAGACCCAGTACTTC
>.|TRBJ2-1|TRBV2|TRBD2
CASSGGLAGGNEQFF
TGTGCCAGCAGTGGGGGACTAGCGGGAGGGAATGAGCAGTTCTTC
>.|TRBJ2-7|TRBV28|TRBD2
CASSLTSGNYEQYF
TGTGCCAGCAGTTTAACTAGCGGAAACTACGAGCAGTACTTC
>.|TRBJ1-6|TRBV28|.
CASKRPNSPLHF
TGTGCCAGCAAAAGGCCTAATTCACCCCTCCACTTT
>.|TRBJ2-1|TRBV29-1|TRBD2
CSVGGSSSSYNEQFF
TGCAGCGTCGGGGGGAGCTCGAGCTCCTACAATGAGCAGTTCTTC
>.|TRBJ2-7|TRBV14|TRBD1
CASSPGGLNEQYF
TGTGCCAGCAGTCCAGGGGGCCTCAACGAGCAGTACTTC
>.|TRBJ2-2|TRBV9|.
CASSVELNTGELFF
TGTGCCAGCAGCGTAGAGTTGAACACCGGGGAGCTGTTTTTT
>.|TRBJ1-2|TRBV18|TRBD1
CASSPRTGGPYGYTF
TGTGCCAGCTCACCTAGGACAGGGGGGCCCTATGGCTACACCTTC
>few|TRBJ2-7|TRBV19|TRBD2
CASQEAGGSDEQYF
TGTGCCAGTCAGGAGGCGGGAGGTTCTGACGAGCAGTACTTC
>.|TRBJ1-5|TRBV6-5|.
CASRPDIGNQPQHF
TGTGCCAGCAGGCCGGATATTGGCAATCAGCCCCAGCATTTT
>.|TRBJ2-7|TRBV11-2|.
CASSAYYEQYF
TGTGCCAGCAGCGCTTACTACGAGCAGTACTTC
>once|TRBJ2-2|TRBV6-1|.
CASSEALGTSTGELFF
TGTGCCAGCAGTGAAGCGCTCGGGACCAGCACCGGGGAGCTGTTTTTT
>.|TRBJ1-2|TRBV7-2|TRBD1
CASSLVPAGGHGYTF
TGTGCCAGCAGCTTAGTGCCGGCAGGGGGCCATGGCTACACCTTC
>.|TRBJ2-6|TRBV27|TRBD2
CASSSPRAGSASGANVLTF
TGTGCCAGCAGTTCGCCACGAGCGGGATCAGCCTCTGGGGCCAACGTCCTGACTTTC
>.|TRBJ2-1|TRBV28|.
CASKEGSYNEQFF
TGTGCCAGTAAAGAGGGTTCGTACAATGAGCAGTTCTTC